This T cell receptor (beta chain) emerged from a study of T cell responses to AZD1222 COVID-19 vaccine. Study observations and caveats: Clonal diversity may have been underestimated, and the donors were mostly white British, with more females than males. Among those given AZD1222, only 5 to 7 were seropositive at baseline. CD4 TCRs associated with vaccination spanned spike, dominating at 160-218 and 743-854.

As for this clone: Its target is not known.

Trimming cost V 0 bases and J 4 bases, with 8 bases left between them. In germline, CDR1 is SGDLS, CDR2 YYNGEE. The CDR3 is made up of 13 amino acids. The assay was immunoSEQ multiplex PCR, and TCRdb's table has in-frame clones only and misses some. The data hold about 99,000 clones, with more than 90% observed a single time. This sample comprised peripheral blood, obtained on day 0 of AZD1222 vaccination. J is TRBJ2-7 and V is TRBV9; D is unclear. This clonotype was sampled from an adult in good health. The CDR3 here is CASSVARGYEQYF. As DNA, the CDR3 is TGTGCCAGCAGCGTAGCAAGAGGTTACGAGCAGTACTTC. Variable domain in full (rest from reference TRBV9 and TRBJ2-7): DSGVTQTPKHLITATGQRVTLRCSPRSGDLSVYWYQQSLDQGLQFLIQYYNGEERAKGNILERFSAQQFPDLHSELNLSSLELGDSALYFCASSVARGYEQYFGPGTRLTVT.